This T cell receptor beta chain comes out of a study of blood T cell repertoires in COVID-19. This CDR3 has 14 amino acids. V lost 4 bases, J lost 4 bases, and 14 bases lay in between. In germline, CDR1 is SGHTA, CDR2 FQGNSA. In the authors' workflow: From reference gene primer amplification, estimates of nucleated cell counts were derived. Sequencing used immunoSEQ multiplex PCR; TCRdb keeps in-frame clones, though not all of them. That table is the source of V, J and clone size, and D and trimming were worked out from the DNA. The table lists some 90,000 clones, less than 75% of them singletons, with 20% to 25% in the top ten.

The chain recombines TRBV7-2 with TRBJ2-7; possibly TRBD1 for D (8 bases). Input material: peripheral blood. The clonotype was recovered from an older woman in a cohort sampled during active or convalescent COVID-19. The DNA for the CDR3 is TGTGCCAGCAGCTACACAGGGGGGGCTTACGAGCAGTACTTC. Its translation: CASSYTGGAYEQYF.